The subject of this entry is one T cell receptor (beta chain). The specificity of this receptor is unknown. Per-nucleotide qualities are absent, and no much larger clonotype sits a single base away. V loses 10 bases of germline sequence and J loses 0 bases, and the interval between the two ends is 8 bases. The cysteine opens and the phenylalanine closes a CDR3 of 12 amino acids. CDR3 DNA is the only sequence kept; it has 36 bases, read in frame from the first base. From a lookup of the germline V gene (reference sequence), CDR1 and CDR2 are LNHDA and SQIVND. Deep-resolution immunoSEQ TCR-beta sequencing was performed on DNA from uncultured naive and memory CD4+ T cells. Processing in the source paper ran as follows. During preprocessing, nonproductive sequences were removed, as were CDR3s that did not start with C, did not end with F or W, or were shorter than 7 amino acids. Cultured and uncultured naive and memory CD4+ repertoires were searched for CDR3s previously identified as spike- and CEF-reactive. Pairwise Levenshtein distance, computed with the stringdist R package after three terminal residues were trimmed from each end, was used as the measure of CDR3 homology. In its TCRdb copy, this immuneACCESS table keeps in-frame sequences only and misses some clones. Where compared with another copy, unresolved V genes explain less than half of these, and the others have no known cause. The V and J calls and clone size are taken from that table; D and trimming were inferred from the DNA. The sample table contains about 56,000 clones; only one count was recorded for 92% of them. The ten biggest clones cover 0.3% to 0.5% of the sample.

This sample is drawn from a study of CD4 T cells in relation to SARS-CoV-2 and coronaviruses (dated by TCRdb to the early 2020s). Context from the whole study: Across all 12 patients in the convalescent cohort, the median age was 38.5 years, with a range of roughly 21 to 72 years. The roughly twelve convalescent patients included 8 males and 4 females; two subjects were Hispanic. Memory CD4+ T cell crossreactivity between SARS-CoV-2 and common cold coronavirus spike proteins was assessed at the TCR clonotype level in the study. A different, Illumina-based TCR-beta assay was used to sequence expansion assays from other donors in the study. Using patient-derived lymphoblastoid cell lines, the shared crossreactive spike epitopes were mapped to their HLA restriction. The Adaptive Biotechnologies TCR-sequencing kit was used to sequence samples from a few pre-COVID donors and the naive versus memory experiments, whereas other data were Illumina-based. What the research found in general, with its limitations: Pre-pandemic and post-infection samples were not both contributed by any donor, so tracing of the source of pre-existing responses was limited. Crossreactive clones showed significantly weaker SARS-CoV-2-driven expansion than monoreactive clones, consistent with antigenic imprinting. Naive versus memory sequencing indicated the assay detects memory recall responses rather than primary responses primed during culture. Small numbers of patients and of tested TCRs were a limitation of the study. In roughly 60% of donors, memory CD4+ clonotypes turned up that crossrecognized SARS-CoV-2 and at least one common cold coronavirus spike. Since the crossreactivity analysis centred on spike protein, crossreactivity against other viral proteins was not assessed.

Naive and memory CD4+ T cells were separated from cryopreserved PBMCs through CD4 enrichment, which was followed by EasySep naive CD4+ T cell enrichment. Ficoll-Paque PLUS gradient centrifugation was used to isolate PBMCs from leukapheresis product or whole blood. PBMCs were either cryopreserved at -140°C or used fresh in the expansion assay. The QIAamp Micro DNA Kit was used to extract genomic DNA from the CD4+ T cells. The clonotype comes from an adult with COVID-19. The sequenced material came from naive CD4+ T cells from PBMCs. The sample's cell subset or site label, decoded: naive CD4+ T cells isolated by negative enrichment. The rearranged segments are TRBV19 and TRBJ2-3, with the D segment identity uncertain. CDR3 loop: CATSASTDTQYF. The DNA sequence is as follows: TGTGCCACGAGCGCGAGCACAGATACGCAGTATTTT.